The 16 T cell receptor beta chains in this list originate from one sample, sequenced in a study of a mutant IDH1 vaccine in newly diagnosed glioma. TCRdb keeps only in-frame clones here, not all; method: immunoSEQ multiplex PCR. In the table there are approximately 54,000 clones, approximately 80% of which are singletons. Time point given: baseline, week 1 (first vaccination visit). Treatment of the sample: pre-vaccination baseline after standard-of-care therapy. Source: PBMCs, taken from a glioma patient treated with radiotherapy, temozolomide or both. These receptors came from a man aged 18 to 30 with glioma.

The chain recombines TRBV9 with TRBJ2-7, with 7 bases identical to TRBD2. From germline, CDR1 is SGDLS and CDR2 YYNGEE. The V segment lost 4 bases and the J segment 2 bases; nucleotides outside the gene matches: 3. This CDR3 is built from 13 residues. CDR3 region: CASSSGLAYEQYF. DNA of the CDR3: TGTGCCAGCAGCTCAGGACTAGCCTACGAGCAGTACTTC.

Concerning this clone: The junction shows a germline mismatch at one end, possibly a read error. This rearrangement joins TRBV2 to TRBJ1-1, with D possibly TRBD1 on 6 matching bases. The CDR3 length is 13 residues. Per the germline V gene, CDR1 is SNHLY and CDR2 is FYNNEI. The CDR3 sequence: CASREGRGTEAFF. DNA of the CDR3: TGTGCCAGCAGGGAAGGAAGGGGGACTGAAGCTTTCTTT.

CDR3 sequence: CASSSSGGAAGELFF. DNA for the CDR3: TGTGCCAGCAGCTCAAGCGGGGGGGCCGCCGGGGAGCTGTTTTTT. The chain is built from TRBV7-9 and TRBJ2-2; 10 bases fit TRBD2. J lost 6 bases, V lost 4 bases, and 5 bases had no gene match. The CDR3 is 15 residues long. Germline-derived CDR1 and CDR2 are SEHNR and FQNEAQ (reference sequence).

CDR3 protein: CASSVGPASQPQHF. CDR3 bases: TGTGCCAGCAGCGTAGGGCCCGCGAGTCAGCCCCAGCATTTT. The chain couples TRBV9 to TRBJ1-5; D is unresolved. Germline CDR1 and CDR2: SGDLS and YYNGEE. The V end lost 0 bases, the J end lost 6 bases, and 10 bases lay between the germline ends. This CDR3 is 14 amino acids long.

The rearrangement uses TRBV28 and TRBJ2-7; D is possibly TRBD1 or TRBD2 (5 bases each). This CDR3 has 12 residues. Germline CDR1 MDHEN, CDR2 SYDVKM. Trimming pared 2 bases from V and 3 bases from J, leaving 5 bases between. The CDR3: CASSLGGYEQYF. The CDR3 region has the DNA TGTGCCAGCAGTTTAGGGGGCTACGAGCAGTACTTC. Drawing the rest from reference TRBV28 and TRBJ2-7, the complete variable domain is DVKVTQSSRYLVKRTGEKVFLECVQDMDHENMFWYRQDPGLGLRLIYFSYDVKMKEKGDIPEGYSVSREKKERFSLILESASTNQTSMYLCASSLGGYEQYFGPGTRLTVT.

The rearrangement joins TRBV10-3 to TRBJ1-6; no clear D. CDR1 and CDR2 from the germline V gene are ENHRY and SYGVKD. This CDR3 has 14 amino acids. Between the trimmed V and J ends, which lost 3 bases and 3 bases, there was a span of 6 bases. CDR3 nucleotide sequence: TGTGCCATCAGTGACGCCGGCTATAATTCACCCCTCCACTTT. It yields the protein CAISDAGYNSPLHF.

V is TRBV5-1 and J is TRBJ1-3; no reliable D call. V was pared by 0 bases and J by 3 bases, with 13 bases between. CDR3 size: 16 residues. Germline CDR1 SGHRS, CDR2 YFSETQ. The DNA for the CDR3 is TGCGCCAGCAGCTTGGAGAAGGGCCTGGGTGGAAACACCATATATTTT. Its translation: CASSLEKGLGGNTIYF. Supplemented by reference TRBV5-1 and TRBJ1-3, the full variable domain reads KAGVTQTPRYLIKTRGQQVTLSCSPISGHRSVSWYQQTPGQGLQFLFEYFSETQRNKGNFPGRFSGRQFSNSRSEMNVSTLELGDSALYLCASSLEKGLGGNTIYFGEGSWLTVV.

The CDR3 here is CASSLGLAHYEQYF. The CDR3 coding sequence is TGTGCCAGCAGCTTGGGACTAGCGCACTACGAGCAGTACTTC. The chain combines TRBV7-2 with TRBJ2-7, with TRBD2 matching 10 bases. The V segment lost 3 bases and the J segment 3 bases; nucleotides outside the gene matches: 2. Per germline, CDR1 SGHTA and CDR2 FQGNSA. This CDR3 comprises 14 residues.

CDR3 residues: CASSFSGGYEQYF. CDR3 sequence (DNA): TGCGCCAGCAGCTTTTCGGGTGGGTACGAGCAGTACTTC. The V gene is TRBV5-1, the J gene TRBJ2-7; no clear D gene. Deletions cut 2 bases from V and 4 bases from J, with 10 bases between. Per germline, CDR1 SGHRS and CDR2 YFSETQ. The CDR3 totals 13 residues.

This clone appeared a single time. The gene calls are TRBV7-2 and TRBJ1-1, with D possibly being TRBD1 (6 bases). The V gene's germline CDR1 is SGHTA and CDR2 FQGNSA. Trimming shortened V by 0 bases and J by 0 bases, and 11 bases separated the two germline ends. The length of the CDR3 is 16 residues. CDR3 amino acids: CASSLAPGQLNTEAFF. The DNA for the CDR3 is TGTGCCAGCAGCTTAGCTCCCGGACAGCTGAACACTGAAGCTTTCTTT. The full variable domain, rest sourced from reference TRBV7-2 and TRBJ1-1, is GAGVSQSPSNKVTEKGKDVELRCDPISGHTALYWYRQSLGQGLEFLIYFQGNSAPDKSGLPSDRFSAERTGGSVSTLTIQRTQQEDSAVYLCASSLAPGQLNTEAFFGQGTRLTVV.

The CDR3 DNA follows: TGTGCCTGGAGTCCAACCTGGACTAGCGGGACATCCTACGAGCAGTACTTC. Translated, it gives CAWSPTWTSGTSYEQYF. The V gene is TRBV30, the J gene TRBJ2-7, with 12 bases fitting TRBD2. Germline values: CDR1 GTSNPN, CDR2 SVGIG (reference sequence). J was trimmed by 1 base and V by 2 bases; bases with no gene match: 9. The CDR3 runs to 17 residues.

The chain links TRBV9 to TRBJ1-2, with 8 nucleotides matching TRBD1. CDR1 is SGDLS, CDR2 YYNGEE, per germline. The CDR3 spans 15 residues. Unmatched junction bases numbered 4, after V lost 0 bases and J lost 3 bases. Here the CDR3 DNA reads TGTGCCAGCAGCGTAGGGACAGGGATAGACTATGGCTACACCTTC. Translated, it gives CASSVGTGIDYGYTF.

The chain recombines TRBV30 with TRBJ2-5; D assignment may be TRBD1 or TRBD2 (5 bases each). Trimming stripped 3 bases from V and 7 bases from J, with 9 bases between. The CDR3 consists of 11 residues. CDR1 is GTSNPN and CDR2 is SVGIG in the germline V gene (reference sequence). In DNA, the CDR3 is TGTGCCTGGAGGGGTGGGGGGACCCAGTACTTC. Translation gives CAWRGGGTQYF. Full variable domain (rest looked up from reference TRBV30 and TRBJ2-5): SQTIHQWPATLVQPVGSPLSLECTVEGTSNPNLYWYRQAAGRGLQLLFYSVGIGQISSEVPQNLSASRPQDRQFILSSKKLLLSDSGFYLCAWRGGGTQYFGPGTRLLVL.

In DNA form, the CDR3 reads TGCACCAGCAGCCGCAGAGACAGGATCTCCTATAATTCACCCCTCCACTTT. Residues: CTSSRRDRISYNSPLHF. The chain is built from TRBV1 and TRBJ1-6; TRBD1 was called by the table and not checked on the DNA. TRBV1 is tagged as a pseudogene. CDR3 size: 17 residues.

This chain joins TRBV18 and TRBJ2-2; 11 positions agree with TRBD2. V was clipped by 1 base and J by 5 bases; unmatched bases: 9. Germline loops: CDR1 KGHSH, CDR2 LQKENI. The CDR3 consists of 18 residues. The CDR3 sequence: CASSPLGLAARETGELFF. The CDR3 DNA follows: TGTGCCAGCTCACCACTGGGACTAGCGGCAAGGGAAACCGGGGAGCTGTTTTTT.

The chain joins TRBV4-2 to TRBJ1-4, with D perhaps matching TRBD1 (6 bases). Germline values: CDR1 LGHNA, CDR2 YNFKEQ. The CDR3 is 15 residues long. Deletions cut 0 bases from V and 7 bases from J, with 12 bases between. CDR3 sequence: CASSQDTGSSEKLFF. CDR3 DNA: TGTGCCAGCAGCCAAGATACAGGGAGTAGTGAAAAACTGTTTTTT.